The T cell receptor beta chain under discussion was sequenced for a study of T cell responses to AZD1222 COVID-19 vaccine. The protocol was immunoSEQ multiplex PCR, while the TCRdb copy is restricted to in-frame clones and leaves out a portion. The table shows about 150,000 clones, with approximately 86% occurring only once. Points on this clone: Its antigen is not identified. The same CDR3 also results from other DNA sequences found in this sample.

V was shortened by 0 bases and J by 4 bases, with 13 bases between the two germline ends. Germline V gene sequence: CDR1 LGHDT, CDR2 YNNKEL (reference sequence). CDR3 length: 15 residues. Study findings and constraints: Repertoires were collected only later (after the peak T cell response had occurred). The breadth and depth of Spike-specific TCRs increased once two AZD1222 doses had been given. Only 5 to 7 AZD1222 recipients tested seropositive at baseline. Reports indicate that nearly half of spike-specific TCRs are directed at unmutated variant regions.

The TCR comes from an adult who received the AZD1222 COVID-19 vaccine. The sequences come from peripheral blood, collected 28 days after the second AZD1222 dose. The rearrangement uses TRBV3-1 (or the pseudogene TRBV3-2) and TRBJ2-7, with a weak D call TRBD2 (6 bases). The CDR3 DNA follows: TGTGCCAGCAGCCAAGATGTGGGGGGTGTGTACGAGCAGTACTTC. Translation: CASSQDVGGVYEQYF.